This T cell receptor beta chain originates from a study of OX40 agonist ivuxolimab in advanced cancers. Study-wide findings and caveats: Dose levels from 0.1 to 3.0 mg/kg saw CD4+ and CD8+ blood T cells expand clonally by week 6.

Assay: immunoSEQ multiplex PCR; the TCRdb copy retains only in-frame clones and omits some. This repertoire shows about 19,000 clones, nearly 85% found once; its top ten account for approximately 56%. CDR1 is LNHDA, CDR2 SQIVND, per germline (reference sequence). V was shortened by 2 bases and J by 10 bases, with 18 bases between the two germline ends. This CDR3 contains 15 residues. As to this clone: Its antigen is still unknown.

This material consisted of CD4+ or CD8+ T cells sorted from blood, taken in a trial of the OX40 agonist ivuxolimab. This clonotype was sampled from an adult with an advanced solid tumor such as melanoma, head and neck, liver or kidney cancer. The genes are TRBV19 and TRBJ2-1; tentatively, D is TRBD1 (5 bases). CDR3 DNA: TGTGCCAGTAGTATAACCGGCGGATGGGGCCAAGAGCAGTTCTTC. It is translated as CASSITGGWGQEQFF. Complete variable domain (other parts from reference TRBV19 and TRBJ2-1): DGGITQSPKYLFRKEGQNVTLSCEQNLNHDAMYWYRQDPGQGLRLIYYSQIVNDFQKGDIAEGYSVSREKKESFPLTVTSAQKNPTAFYLCASSITGGWGQEQFFGPGTRLTVL.